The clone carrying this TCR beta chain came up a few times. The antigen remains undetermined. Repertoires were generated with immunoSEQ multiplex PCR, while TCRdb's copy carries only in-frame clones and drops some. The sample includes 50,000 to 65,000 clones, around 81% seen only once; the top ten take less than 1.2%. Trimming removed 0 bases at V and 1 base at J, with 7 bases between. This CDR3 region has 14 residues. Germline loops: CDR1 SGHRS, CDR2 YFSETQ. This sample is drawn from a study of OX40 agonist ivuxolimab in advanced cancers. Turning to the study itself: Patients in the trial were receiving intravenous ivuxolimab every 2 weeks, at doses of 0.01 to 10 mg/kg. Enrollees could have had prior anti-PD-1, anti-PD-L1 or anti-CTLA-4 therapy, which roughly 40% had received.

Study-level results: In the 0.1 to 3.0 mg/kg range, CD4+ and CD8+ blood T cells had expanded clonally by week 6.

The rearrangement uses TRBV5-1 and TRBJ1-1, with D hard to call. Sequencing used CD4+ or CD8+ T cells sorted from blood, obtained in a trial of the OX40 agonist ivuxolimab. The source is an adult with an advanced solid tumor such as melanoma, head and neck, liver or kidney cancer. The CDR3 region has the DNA TGCGCCAGCAGCTTGGCCACAGCGAACACTGAAGCTTTCTTT. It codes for CASSLATANTEAFF.